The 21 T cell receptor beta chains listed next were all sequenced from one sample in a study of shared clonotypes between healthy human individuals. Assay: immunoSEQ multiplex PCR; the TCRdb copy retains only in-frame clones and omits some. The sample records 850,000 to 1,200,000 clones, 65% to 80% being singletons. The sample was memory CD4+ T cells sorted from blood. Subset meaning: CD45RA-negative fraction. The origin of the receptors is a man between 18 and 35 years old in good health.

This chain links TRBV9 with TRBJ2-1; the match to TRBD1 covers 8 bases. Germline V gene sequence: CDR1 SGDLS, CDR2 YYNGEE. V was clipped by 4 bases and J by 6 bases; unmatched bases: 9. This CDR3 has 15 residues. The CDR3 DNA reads TGTGCCAGCAGCCTACGGGCAGGGGGCGGCAATGAGCAGTTCTTC. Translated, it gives CASSLRAGGGNEQFF.

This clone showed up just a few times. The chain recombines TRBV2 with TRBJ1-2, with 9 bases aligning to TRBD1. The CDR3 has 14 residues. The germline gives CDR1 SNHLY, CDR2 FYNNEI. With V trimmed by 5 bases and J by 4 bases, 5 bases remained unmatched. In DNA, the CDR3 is TGTGCCAGCAGTTTGGGACAGGGTCTCTATGGCTACACCTTC. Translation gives CASSLGQGLYGYTF.

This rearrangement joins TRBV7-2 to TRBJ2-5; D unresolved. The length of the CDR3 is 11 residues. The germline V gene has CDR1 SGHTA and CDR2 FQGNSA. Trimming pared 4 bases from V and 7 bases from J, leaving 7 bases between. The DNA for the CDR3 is TGTGCCAGCAGCTCCGGCGGGACCCAGTACTTC. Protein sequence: CASSSGGTQYF.

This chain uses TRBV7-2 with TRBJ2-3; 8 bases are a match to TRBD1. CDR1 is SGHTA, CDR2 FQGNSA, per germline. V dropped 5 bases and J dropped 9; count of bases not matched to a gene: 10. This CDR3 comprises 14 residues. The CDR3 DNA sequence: TGTGCCAGCAGCGTGGGACAGGCCTCGAGAACGCAGTATTTT. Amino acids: CASSVGQASRTQYF.

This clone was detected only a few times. CDR3 nucleotide sequence: TGTGCCAGCAGCCTTGGACAGGGTAGGACTACCGAGCAGTACTTC. Protein sequence: CASSLGQGRTTEQYF. The genes are TRBV7-2 and TRBJ2-7, with TRBD1 matching 8 bases. The J segment lost 6 bases and the V segment lost 5 bases, leaving 12 bases of the junction unmatched. Germline V gives CDR1 SGHTA, CDR2 FQGNSA. CDR3 length: 15 amino acids.

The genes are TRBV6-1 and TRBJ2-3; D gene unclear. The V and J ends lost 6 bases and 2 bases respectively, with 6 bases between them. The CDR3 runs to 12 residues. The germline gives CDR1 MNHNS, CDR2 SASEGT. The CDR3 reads CASRLFTDTQYF. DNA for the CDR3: TGTGCCAGCAGGTTATTCACAGATACGCAGTATTTT.

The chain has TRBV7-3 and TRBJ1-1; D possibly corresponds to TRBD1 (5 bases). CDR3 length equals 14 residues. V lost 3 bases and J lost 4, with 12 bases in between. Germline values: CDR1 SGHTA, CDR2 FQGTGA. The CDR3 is CASSFQEGTTEAFF. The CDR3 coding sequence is TGTGCCAGCAGCTTCCAGGAGGGGACCACTGAAGCTTTCTTT.

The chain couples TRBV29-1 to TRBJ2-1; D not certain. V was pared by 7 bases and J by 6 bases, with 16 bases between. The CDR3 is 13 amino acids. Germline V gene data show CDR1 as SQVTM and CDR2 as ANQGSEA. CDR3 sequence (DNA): TGCAGCGCAGGTCAAGTCTTTGTCAATGAGCAGTTCTTC. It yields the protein CSAGQVFVNEQFF.

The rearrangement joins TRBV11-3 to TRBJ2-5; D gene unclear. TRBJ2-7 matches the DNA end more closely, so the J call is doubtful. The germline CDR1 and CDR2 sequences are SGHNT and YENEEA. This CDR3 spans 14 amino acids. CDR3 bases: TGTGCCAGCAGCTTATTCACAGACTCCTACGAGCAGTACTTC. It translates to CASSLFTDSYEQYF.

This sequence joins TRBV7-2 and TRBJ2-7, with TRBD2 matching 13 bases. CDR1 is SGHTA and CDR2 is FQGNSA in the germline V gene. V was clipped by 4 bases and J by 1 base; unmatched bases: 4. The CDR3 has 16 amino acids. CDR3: CASSSRTSGSSYEQYF. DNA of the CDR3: TGTGCCAGCAGCTCCCGGACTAGCGGGAGTTCCTACGAGCAGTACTTC. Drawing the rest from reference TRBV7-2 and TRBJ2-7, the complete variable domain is GAGVSQSPSNKVTEKGKDVELRCDPISGHTALYWYRQSLGQGLEFLIYFQGNSAPDKSGLPSDRFSAERTGGSVSTLTIQRTQQEDSAVYLCASSSRTSGSSYEQYFGPGTRLTVT.

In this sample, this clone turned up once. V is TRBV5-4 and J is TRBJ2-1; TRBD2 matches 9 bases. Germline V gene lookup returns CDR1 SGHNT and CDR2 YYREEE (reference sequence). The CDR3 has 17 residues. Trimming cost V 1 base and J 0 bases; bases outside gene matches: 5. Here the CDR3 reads CASSLPLAGSSYNEQFF. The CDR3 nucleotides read TGTGCCAGCAGCTTGCCTCTAGCGGGGAGCTCCTACAATGAGCAGTTCTTC.

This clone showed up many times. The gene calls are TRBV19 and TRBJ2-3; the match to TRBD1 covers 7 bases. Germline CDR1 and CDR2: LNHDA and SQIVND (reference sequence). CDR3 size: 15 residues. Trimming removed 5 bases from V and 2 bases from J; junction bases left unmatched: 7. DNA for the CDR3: TGTGCCAGTAGTCGGGTAGGACAGGTCACAGATACGCAGTATTTT. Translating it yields CASSRVGQVTDTQYF. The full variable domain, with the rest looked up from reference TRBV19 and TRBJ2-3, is DGGITQSPKYLFRKEGQNVTLSCEQNLNHDAMYWYRQDPGQGLRLIYYSQIVNDFQKGDIAEGYSVSREKKESFPLTVTSAQKNPTAFYLCASSRVGQVTDTQYFGPGTRLTVL.

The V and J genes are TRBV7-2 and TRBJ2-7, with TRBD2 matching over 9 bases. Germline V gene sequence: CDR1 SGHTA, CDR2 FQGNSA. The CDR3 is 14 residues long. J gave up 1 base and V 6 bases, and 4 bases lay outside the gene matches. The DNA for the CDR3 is TGTGCCAGCAGGTTGGCGGGAGGGTCCTACGAGCAGTACTTC. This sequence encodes CASRLAGGSYEQYF.

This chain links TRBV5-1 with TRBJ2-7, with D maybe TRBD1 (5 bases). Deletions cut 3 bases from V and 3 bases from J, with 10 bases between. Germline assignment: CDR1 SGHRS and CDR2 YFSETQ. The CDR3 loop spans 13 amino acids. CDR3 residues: CASSYRQGYEQYF. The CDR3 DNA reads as TGCGCCAGCAGCTACCGGCAGGGCTACGAGCAGTACTTC.

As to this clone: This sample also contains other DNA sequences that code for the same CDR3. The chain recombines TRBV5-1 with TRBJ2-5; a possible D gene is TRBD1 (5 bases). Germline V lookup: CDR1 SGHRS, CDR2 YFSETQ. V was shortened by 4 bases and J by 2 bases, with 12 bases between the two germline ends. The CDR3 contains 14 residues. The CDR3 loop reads CASSLGGAQETQYF. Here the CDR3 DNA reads TGCGCCAGCAGCCTGGGTGGGGCTCAAGAGACCCAGTACTTC. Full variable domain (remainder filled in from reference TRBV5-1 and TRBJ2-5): KAGVTQTPRYLIKTRGQQVTLSCSPISGHRSVSWYQQTPGQGLQFLFEYFSETQRNKGNFPGRFSGRQFSNSRSEMNVSTLELGDSALYLCASSLGGAQETQYFGPGTRLLVL.

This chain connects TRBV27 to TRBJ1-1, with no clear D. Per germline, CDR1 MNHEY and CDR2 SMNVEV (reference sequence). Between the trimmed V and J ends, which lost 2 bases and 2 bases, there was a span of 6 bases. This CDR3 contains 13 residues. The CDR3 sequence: CASSLTVNTEAFF. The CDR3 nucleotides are TGTGCCAGCAGTTTAACGGTAAACACTGAAGCTTTCTTT.

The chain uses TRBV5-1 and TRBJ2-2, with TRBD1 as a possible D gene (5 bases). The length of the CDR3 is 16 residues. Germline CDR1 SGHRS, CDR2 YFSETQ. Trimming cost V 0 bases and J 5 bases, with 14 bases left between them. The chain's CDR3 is CASSLAGDRGTGELFF. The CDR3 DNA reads TGCGCCAGCAGCTTGGCTGGAGACAGAGGAACCGGGGAGCTGTTTTTT.

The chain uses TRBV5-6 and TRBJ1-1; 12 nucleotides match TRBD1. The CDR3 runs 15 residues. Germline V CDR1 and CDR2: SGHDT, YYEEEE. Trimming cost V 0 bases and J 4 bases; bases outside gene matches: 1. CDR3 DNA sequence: TGTGCCAGCAGCTTGGCGGGACAGGGGGCCACTGAAGCTTTCTTT. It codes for CASSLAGQGATEAFF.

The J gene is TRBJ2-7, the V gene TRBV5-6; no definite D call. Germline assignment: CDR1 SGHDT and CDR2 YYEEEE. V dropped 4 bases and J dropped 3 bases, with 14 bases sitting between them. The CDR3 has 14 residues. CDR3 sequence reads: CASSRRVILYEQYF. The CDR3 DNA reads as TGTGCCAGCAGCCGACGGGTTATCCTCTACGAGCAGTACTTC.

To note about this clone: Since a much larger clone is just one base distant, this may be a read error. The CDR3 protein is CASSRTVNTEAFF. CDR3 coding DNA: TGTGCCAGCAGCCGGACAGTGAACACTGAAGCTTTCTTT. This sequence joins TRBV11-2 and TRBJ1-1; a weak D match, TRBD1 (6 bases). V was pared by 5 bases and J by 0 bases, with 7 bases between. CDR1 is SGHAT and CDR2 is FQNNGV in the germline V gene. The CDR3 contains 13 residues.

Here the CDR3 DNA reads TGTGCCACCGGGACTAGCGGGGGGAGGGAGCAGTTCTTC. Translation gives CATGTSGGREQFF. The genes are TRBV6-1 and TRBJ2-1; 15 nucleotides line up with TRBD2. CDR3 length equals 13 residues. The trim removed 10 bases at V and 10 bases at J, leaving 5 bases unmatched. The germline V gene has CDR1 MNHNS and CDR2 SASEGT.